This T cell receptor beta chain derives from a study of shared clonotypes between healthy human individuals. Notes on the study in general: Memory subsets had estimated richness that was generally smaller than that of naive subsets. Non-shared clonotypes displayed generation probabilities falling below those of clonotypes present in all four donors. Clonotype sharing among donors was expected to depend on sequencing depth.

About this clone: As yet, its antigen is unknown.

Germline trimming cut 7 bases from V and 0 bases from J; bases unmatched to any gene: 6. The length of the CDR3 is 14 residues. Germline assignment: CDR1 SGDLS and CDR2 YYNGEE. Caucasian adults residing in Nashville, Tennessee made up all the donors. Repertoires were generated with immunoSEQ multiplex PCR, while TCRdb's copy carries only in-frame clones and drops some. Seen here are under 2.5 million clones, 85% to 95% observed once, and the top ten hold 0.37%. The chain recombines TRBV9 with TRBJ2-7; 8 nucleotides line up with TRBD2. This clonotype originated in a man between 18 and 35 years old in good health. Some clones in this sample may be carry-over from other donors' samples. The sample consisted of naive CD4+ T cells from PBMCs. Noted subset: CD45RA+ positively selected. The CDR3 sequence: CASWILAASYEQYF. The CDR3 DNA reads TGTGCCAGCTGGATACTAGCGGCCTCCTACGAGCAGTACTTC.